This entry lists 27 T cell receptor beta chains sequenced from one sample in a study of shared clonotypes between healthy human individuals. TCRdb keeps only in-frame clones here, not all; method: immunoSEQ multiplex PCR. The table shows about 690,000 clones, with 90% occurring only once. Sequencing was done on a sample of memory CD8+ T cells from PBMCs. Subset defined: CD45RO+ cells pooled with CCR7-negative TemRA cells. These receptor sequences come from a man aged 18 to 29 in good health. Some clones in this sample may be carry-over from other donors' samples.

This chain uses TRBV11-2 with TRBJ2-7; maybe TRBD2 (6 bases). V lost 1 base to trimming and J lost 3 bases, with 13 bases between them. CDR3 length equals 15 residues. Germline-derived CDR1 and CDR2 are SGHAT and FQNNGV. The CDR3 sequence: CASSLGRGPNYEQYF. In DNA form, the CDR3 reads TGTGCCAGCAGCTTAGGGCGGGGTCCAAACTACGAGCAGTACTTC.

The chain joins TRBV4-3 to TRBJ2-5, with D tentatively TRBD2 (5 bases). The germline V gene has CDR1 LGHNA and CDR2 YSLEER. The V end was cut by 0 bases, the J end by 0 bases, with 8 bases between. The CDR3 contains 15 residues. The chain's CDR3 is CASSQDSDYQETQYF. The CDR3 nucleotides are TGCGCCAGCAGCCAAGATAGCGACTACCAAGAGACCCAGTACTTC.

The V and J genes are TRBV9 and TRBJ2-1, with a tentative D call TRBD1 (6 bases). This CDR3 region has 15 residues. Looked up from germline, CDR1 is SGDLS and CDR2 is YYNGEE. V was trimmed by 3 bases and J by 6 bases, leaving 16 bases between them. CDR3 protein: CASSGATGYFNEQFF. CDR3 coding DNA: TGTGCCAGCAGCGGGGCCACAGGGTATTTCAATGAGCAGTTCTTC.

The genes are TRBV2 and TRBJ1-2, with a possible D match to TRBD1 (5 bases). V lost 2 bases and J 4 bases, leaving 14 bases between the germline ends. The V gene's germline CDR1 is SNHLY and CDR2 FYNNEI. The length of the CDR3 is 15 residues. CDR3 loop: CASSELGEGGYGYTF. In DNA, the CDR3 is TGTGCCAGCAGTGAACTGGGGGAGGGAGGCTATGGCTACACCTTC.

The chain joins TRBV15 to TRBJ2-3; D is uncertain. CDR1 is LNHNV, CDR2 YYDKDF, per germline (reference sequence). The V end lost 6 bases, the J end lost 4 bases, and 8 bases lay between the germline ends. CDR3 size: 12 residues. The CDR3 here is CATSGSPDTQYF. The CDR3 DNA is TGTGCCACCAGTGGGTCCCCAGATACGCAGTATTTT.

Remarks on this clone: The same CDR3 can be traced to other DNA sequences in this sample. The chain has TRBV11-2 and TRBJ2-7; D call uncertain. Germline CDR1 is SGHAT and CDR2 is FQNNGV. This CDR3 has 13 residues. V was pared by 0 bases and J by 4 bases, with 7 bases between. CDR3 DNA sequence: TGTGCCAGCAGCTTAGATCGAGATTACGAGCAGTACTTC. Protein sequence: CASSLDRDYEQYF.

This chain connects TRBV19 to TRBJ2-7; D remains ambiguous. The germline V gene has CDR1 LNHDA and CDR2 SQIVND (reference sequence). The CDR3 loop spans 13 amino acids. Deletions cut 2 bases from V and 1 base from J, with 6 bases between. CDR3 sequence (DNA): TGTGCCAGTAGTATATCCCAGTCCTACGAGCAGTACTTC. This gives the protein CASSISQSYEQYF.

The CDR3 coding sequence is TGCGCCAGCAGCCCACGGTCCTACCAGGGTCCGACTCTAATGCCCAACACTGAAGCTTTCTTT. Its translation: CASSPRSYQGPTLMPNTEAFF. The chain is built from TRBV5-1 and TRBJ1-1, with D possibly TRBD1 on 5 matching bases. The CDR3 is made up of 21 amino acids. Germline-derived CDR1 and CDR2 are SGHRS and YFSETQ. Between the trimmed V and J ends, which lost 4 bases and 2 bases, there was a span of 33 bases.

CDR3 DNA sequence: TGTGCCAGTACCGCTGGGACAGGGATGCATGGCTACACCTTC. It codes for CASTAGTGMHGYTF. The rearrangement uses TRBV19 and TRBJ1-2; 9 bases line up with TRBD1. The V segment lost 7 bases and the J segment 6 bases; nucleotides outside the gene matches: 9. The CDR3 runs 14 residues. CDR1 and CDR2 (germline): LNHDA, SQIVND (reference sequence). The full variable domain, with the rest looked up from reference TRBV19 and TRBJ1-2, is DGGITQSPKYLFRKEGQNVTLSCEQNLNHDAMYWYRQDPGQGLRLIYYSQIVNDFQKGDIAEGYSVSREKKESFPLTVTSAQKNPTAFYLCASTAGTGMHGYTFGSGTRLTVV.

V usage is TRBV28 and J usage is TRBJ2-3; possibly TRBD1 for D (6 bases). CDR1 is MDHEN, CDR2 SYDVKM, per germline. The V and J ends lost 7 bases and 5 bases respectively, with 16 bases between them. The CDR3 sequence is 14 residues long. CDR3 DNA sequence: TGTGCCAGCACATCAGGGGTAGAGGTAGATACGCAGTATTTT. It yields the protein CASTSGVEVDTQYF.

CDR3 in amino acids: CASSPDRVYGYTF. The DNA of the CDR3 is TGTGCCAGCAGCCCGGACAGGGTCTATGGCTACACCTTC. J is TRBJ1-2 and V is TRBV28; TRBD1 agrees at 8 bases. Germline V gene data show CDR1 as MDHEN and CDR2 as SYDVKM. The CDR3 sequence is 13 residues long. J lost 4 bases, V lost 6 bases, and 4 bases had no gene match.

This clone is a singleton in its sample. The CDR3 nucleotides are TGTGCCAGCAGTTACAGGGAAGACGACTATGGCTACACCTTC. This translates into CASSYREDDYGYTF. V gene TRBV6-5 combines with J gene TRBJ1-2; D unresolved. The CDR3 covers 14 residues. Trimming stripped 2 bases from V and 3 bases from J, with 10 bases between. Germline CDR1 MNHEY, CDR2 SVGAGI.

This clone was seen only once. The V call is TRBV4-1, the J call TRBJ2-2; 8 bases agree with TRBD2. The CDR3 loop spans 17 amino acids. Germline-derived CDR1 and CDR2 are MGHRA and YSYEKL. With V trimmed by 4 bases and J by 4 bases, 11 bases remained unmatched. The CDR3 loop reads CASSRVMGAGVTGELFF. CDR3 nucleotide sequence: TGCGCCAGCAGCCGGGTTATGGGAGCGGGAGTCACCGGGGAGCTGTTTTTT.

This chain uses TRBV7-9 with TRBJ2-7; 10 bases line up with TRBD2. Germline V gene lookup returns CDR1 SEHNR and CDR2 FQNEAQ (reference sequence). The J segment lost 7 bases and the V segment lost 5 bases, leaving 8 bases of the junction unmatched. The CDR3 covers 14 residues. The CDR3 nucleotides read TGTGCCAGCAGCCGAGCGGGAGGGCCGAATGAGCAGTACTTC. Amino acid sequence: CASSRAGGPNEQYF. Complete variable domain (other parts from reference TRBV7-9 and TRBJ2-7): DTGVSQNPRHKITKRGQNVTFRCDPISEHNRLYWYRQTLGQGPEFLTYFQNEAQLEKSRLLSDRFSAERPKGSFSTLEIQRTEQGDSAMYLCASSRAGGPNEQYFGPGTRLTVT.

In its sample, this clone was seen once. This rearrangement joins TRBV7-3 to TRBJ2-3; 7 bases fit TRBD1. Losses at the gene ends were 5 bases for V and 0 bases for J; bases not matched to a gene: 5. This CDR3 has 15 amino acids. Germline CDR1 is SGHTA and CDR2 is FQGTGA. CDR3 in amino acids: CASSMTGLSTDTQYF. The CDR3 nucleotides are TGTGCCAGCAGCATGACAGGGCTAAGCACAGATACGCAGTATTTT.

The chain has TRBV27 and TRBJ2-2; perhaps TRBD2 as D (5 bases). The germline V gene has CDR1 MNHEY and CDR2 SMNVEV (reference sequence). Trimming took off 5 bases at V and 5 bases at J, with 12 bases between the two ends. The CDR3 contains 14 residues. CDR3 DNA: TGTGCCAGCAGTCCAAACCGGGGAACCGGGGAGCTGTTTTTT. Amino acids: CASSPNRGTGELFF.

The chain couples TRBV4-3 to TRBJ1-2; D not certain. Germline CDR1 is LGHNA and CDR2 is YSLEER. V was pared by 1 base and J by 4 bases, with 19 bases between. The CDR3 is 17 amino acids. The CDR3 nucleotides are TGCGCCAGCAGCCAAGTAGACGGTGTGAGGTCCGTCTATGGCTACACCTTC. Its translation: CASSQVDGVRSVYGYTF.

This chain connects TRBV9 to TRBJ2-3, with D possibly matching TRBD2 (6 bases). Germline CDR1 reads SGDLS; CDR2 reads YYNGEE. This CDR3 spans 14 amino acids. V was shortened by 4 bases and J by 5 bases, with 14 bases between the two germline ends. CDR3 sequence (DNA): TGTGCCAGCAGCTCCCGGGAGTTCCGAGATACGCAGTATTTT. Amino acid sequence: CASSSREFRDTQYF.

Here the CDR3 DNA reads TGTGCCAGCAGCTCCGGGACTAGCGGGAGGTTGGATGAGCAGTTCTTC. Its protein is CASSSGTSGRLDEQFF. The V call is TRBV9, the J call TRBJ2-1, with 15 positions matching TRBD2. The length of the CDR3 is 16 residues. Germline V gene data show CDR1 as SGDLS and CDR2 as YYNGEE. Losses at the gene ends were 4 bases for V and 8 bases for J; bases not matched to a gene: 7.

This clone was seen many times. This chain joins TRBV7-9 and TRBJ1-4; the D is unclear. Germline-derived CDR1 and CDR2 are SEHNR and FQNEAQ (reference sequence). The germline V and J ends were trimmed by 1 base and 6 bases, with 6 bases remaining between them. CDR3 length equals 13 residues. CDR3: CASSLDSDEKLFF. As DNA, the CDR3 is TGTGCCAGCAGCTTAGACTCTGATGAAAAACTGTTTTTT.

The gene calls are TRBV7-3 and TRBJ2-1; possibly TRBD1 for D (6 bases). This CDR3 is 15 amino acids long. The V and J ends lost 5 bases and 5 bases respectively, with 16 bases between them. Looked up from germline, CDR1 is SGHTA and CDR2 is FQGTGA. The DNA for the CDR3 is TGTGCCAGCAGCCTACAGGGACGGTCTCACAATGAGCAGTTCTTC. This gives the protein CASSLQGRSHNEQFF.

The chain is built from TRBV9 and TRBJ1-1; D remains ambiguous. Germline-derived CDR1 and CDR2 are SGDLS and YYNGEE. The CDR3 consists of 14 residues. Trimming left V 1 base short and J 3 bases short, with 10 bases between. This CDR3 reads CASSVFPGDTEAFF. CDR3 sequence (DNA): TGTGCCAGCAGCGTATTTCCGGGAGACACTGAAGCTTTCTTT.

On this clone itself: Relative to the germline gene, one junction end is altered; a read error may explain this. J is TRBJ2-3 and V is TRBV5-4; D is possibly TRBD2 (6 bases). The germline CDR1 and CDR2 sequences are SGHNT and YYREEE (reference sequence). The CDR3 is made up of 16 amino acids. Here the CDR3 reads CAGSAKTSYKGDTQYF. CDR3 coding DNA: TGTGCCGGCAGCGCCAAGACTAGTTACAAAGGAGATACGCAGTATTTT.

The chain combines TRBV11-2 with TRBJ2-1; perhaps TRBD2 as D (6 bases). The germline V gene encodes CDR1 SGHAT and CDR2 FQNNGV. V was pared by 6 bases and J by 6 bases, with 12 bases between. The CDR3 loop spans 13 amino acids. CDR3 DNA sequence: TGTGCCAGCAGGCTAGCGTTTCCCAATGAGCAGTTCTTC. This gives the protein CASRLAFPNEQFF. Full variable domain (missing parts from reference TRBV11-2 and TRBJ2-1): EAGVAQSPRYKIIEKRQSVAFWCNPISGHATLYWYQQILGQGPKLLIQFQNNGVVDDSQLPKDRFSAERLKGVDSTLKIQPAKLEDSAVYLCASRLAFPNEQFFGPGTRLTVL.

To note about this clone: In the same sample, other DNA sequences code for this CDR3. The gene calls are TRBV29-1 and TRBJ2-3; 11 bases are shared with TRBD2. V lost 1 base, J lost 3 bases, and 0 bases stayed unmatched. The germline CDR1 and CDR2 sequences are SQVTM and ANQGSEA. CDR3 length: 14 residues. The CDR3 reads CSVEGLAGTDTQYF. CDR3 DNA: TGCAGCGTTGAAGGACTAGCGGGAACAGATACGCAGTATTTT.

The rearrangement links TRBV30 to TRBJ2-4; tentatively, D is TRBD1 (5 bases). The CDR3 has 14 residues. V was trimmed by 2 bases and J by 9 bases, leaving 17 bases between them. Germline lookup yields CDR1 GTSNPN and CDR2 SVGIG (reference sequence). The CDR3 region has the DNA TGTGCCTGGAGTAGGGCGACAGTAGGGCGCATTCAGTACTTC. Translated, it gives CAWSRATVGRIQYF.

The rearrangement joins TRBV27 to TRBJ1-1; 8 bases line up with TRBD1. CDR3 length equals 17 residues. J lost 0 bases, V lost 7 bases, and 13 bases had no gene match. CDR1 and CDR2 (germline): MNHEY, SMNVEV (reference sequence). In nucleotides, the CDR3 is TGTGCCAGCACCCAACTGTCGACAGGGGAGGTGAACACTGAAGCTTTCTTT. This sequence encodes CASTQLSTGEVNTEAFF.